This T cell receptor beta chain was captured by sequencing in a study of OX40 agonist ivuxolimab in advanced cancers. Study-level information: Patients received ivuxolimab, an agonistic anti-OX40 (CD134) antibody.

Assay used: immunoSEQ multiplex PCR; TCRdb lists only in-frame clones, some missing. The data hold some 99,000 clones, with 94% observed a single time. The trim removed 4 bases at V and 0 bases at J, leaving 2 bases unmatched. Germline V gene lookup returns CDR1 LNHDA and CDR2 SQIVND (reference sequence). The length of the CDR3 is 14 residues. The source of this sequence is an adult with an advanced solid tumor such as melanoma, head and neck, liver or kidney cancer. This chain joins TRBV19 and TRBJ2-7; 8 bases agree with TRBD2. The specimen comprised CD4+ or CD8+ T cells sorted from blood, sampled in a trial of the OX40 agonist ivuxolimab. This chain's CDR3 is CASSSGRLSYEQYF. The CDR3 DNA follows: TGTGCCAGTAGTAGCGGGAGGCTCTCCTACGAGCAGTACTTC.